Sequencing of this T cell receptor (beta chain) was carried out in a study of radiotherapy plus CTLA-4 blockade in lung cancer. The study, taken as a whole, reports: Tumor-origin TCR clones grew in blood after radiotherapy plus ipilimumab.

This CDR3 is 14 amino acids long. V lost 9 bases and J 6 bases, leaving 18 bases between the germline ends. Germline V CDR1 and CDR2: LNHDA, SQIVND (reference sequence). TCRdb's copy holds only in-frame clones and misses some; the assay was immunoSEQ multiplex PCR. The sample includes 89,000 or so clones, about 81% of them seen just once. Concerning this clone: No antigen is known for it.

Those with chemo-refractory metastatic non-small-cell lung cancer were treated with focal radiation combined with CTLA-4 blockade using ipilimumab. The sequence derives from a human donor with non-small cell lung cancer who had a partial response to radiotherapy plus ipilimumab. This rearrangement joins TRBV19 to TRBJ2-1, with D possibly matching TRBD2 (7 bases). The material was peripheral blood, obtained from a patient treated with radiotherapy plus ipilimumab. The CDR3 DNA sequence: TGTGCCAGCGCCGGGGGGCAGGGCTTCAATGAGCAGTTCTTC. Its protein is CASAGGQGFNEQFF.